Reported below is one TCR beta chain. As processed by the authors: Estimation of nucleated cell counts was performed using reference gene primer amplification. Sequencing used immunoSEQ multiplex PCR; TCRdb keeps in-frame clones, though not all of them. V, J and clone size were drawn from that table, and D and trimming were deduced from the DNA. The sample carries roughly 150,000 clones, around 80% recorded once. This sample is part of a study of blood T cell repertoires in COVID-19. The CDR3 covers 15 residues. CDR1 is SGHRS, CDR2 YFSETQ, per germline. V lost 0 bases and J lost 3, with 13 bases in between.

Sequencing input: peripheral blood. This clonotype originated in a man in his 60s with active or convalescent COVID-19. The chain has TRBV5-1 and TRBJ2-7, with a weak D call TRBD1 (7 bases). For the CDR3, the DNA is TGCGCCAGCAGCTTGGCCCAGGGGGGACTCTACGAGCAGTACTTC. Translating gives CASSLAQGGLYEQYF.